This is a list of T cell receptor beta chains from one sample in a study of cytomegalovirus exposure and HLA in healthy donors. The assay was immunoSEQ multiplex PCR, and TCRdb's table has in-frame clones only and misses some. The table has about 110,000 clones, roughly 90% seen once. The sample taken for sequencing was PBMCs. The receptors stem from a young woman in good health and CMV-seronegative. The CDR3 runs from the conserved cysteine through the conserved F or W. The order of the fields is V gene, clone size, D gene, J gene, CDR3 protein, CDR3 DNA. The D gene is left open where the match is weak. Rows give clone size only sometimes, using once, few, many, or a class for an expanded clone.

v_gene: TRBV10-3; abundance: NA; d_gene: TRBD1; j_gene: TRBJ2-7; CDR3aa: CAISEATGAGSYEQYF; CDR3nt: TGTGCCATCAGTGAGGCAACAGGGGCGGGCTCCTACGAGCAGTACTTC
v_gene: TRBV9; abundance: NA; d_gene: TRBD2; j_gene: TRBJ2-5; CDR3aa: CASSVGTSGGSWETQYF; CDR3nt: TGTGCCAGCAGCGTAGGGACTAGCGGGGGCTCTTGGGAGACCCAGTACTTC
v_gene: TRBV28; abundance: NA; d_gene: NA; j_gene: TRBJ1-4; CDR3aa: CASSLPGTNEKLFF; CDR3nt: TGTGCCAGCAGTCTACCGGGGACTAATGAAAAACTGTTTTTT
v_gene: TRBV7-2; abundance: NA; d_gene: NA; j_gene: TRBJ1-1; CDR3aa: CASSASGGTEAFF; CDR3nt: TGTGCCAGCAGTGCCTCGGGGGGCACTGAAGCTTTCTTT
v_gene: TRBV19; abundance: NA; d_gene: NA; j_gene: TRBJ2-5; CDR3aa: CASSSVRETQYF; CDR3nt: TGTGCCAGTAGTAGCGTCCGGGAGACCCAGTACTTC
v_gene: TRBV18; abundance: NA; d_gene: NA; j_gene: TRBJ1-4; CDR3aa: CASSPRSTEEKLFF; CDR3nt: TGTGCCAGCTCACCGAGAAGTACGGAGGAAAAACTGTTTTTT
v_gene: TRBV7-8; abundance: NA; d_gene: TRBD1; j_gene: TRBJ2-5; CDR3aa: CASSPTRQGVRETQYF; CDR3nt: TGTGCCAGCAGCCCGACCCGACAGGGGGTGAGAGAGACCCAGTACTTC
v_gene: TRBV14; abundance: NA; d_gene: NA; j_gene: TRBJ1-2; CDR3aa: CASSQQDSPYGYTF; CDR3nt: TGTGCCAGCAGCCAACAGGACAGCCCGTATGGCTACACCTTC
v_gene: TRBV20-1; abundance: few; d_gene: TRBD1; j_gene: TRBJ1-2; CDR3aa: CSAGLQGNTF; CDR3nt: TGCAGTGCCGGCCTACAGGGGAACACCTTC
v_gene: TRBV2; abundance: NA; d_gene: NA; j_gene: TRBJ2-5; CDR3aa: CASRDYYEETQYF; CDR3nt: TGTGCCAGCAGAGACTACTACGAAGAGACCCAGTACTTC
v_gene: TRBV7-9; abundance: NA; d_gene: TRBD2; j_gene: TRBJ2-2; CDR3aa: CASSLATGGTGELFF; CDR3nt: TGTGCCAGCAGCTTAGCGACGGGAGGAACCGGGGAGCTGTTTTTT
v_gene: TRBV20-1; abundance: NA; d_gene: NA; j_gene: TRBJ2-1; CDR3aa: CSASIQFEQFF; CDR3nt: TGCAGTGCTAGTATACAGTTTGAGCAGTTCTTC
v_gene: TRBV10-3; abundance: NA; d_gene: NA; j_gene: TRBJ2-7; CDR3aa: CAISAEFRVYEQYF; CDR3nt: TGTGCCATCAGTGCCGAATTCAGGGTCTACGAGCAGTACTTC
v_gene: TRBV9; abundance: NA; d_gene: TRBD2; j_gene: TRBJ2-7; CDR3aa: CASSVSSGLYEQYF; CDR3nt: TGTGCCAGCAGCGTTTCTAGCGGGCTCTACGAGCAGTACTTC
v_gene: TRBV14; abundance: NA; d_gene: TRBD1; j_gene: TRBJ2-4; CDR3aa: CASSPTRPGQQYF; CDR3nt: TGTGCCAGCAGCCCGACGAGACCGGGACAGCAGTACTTC
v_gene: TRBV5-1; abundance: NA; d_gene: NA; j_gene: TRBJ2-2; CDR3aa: CASSSGVTGELFF; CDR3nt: TGCGCCAGCAGTTCGGGGGTCACCGGGGAGCTGTTTTTT
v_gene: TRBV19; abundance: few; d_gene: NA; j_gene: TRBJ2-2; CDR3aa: CASSASLRTGELFF; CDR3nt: TGTGCCAGTAGTGCGTCCTTACGCACCGGGGAGCTGTTTTTT
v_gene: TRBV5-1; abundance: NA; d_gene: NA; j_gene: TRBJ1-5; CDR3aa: CASSLAGGDQPQHF; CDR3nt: TGCGCCAGCAGCTTGGCCGGGGGAGATCAGCCCCAGCATTTT
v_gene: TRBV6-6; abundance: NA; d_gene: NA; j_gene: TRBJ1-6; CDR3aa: CASSYSLALGSPLHF; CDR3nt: TGTGCCAGCAGTTACTCTTTGGCCCTTGGCTCACCCCTCCACTTT
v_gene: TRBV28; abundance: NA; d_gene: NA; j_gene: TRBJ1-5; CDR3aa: CASSPPDRSGSQPQHF; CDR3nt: TGTGCCAGCAGTCCCCCCGACAGGTCAGGTAGTCAGCCCCAGCATTTT